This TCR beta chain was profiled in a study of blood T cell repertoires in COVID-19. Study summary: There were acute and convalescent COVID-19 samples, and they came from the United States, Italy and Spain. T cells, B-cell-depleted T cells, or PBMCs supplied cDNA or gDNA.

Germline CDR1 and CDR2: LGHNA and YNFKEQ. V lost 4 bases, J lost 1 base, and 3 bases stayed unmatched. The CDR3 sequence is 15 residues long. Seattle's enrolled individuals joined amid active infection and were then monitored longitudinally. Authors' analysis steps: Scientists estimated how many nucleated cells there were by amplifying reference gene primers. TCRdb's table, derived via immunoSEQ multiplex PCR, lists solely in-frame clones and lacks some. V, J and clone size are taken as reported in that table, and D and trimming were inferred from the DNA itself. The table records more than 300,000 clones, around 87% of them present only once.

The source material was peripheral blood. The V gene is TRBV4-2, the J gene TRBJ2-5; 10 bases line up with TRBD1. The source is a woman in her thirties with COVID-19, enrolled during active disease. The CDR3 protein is CASSRDRGPQETQYF. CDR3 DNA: TGTGCCAGCAGCCGGGACAGGGGCCCCCAAGAGACCCAGTACTTC.